This T cell receptor beta chain stems from a study of sequential checkpoint blockade in melanoma. The data were produced by immunoSEQ multiplex PCR, yet TCRdb's version contains in-frame clones alone and is incomplete. This table holds some 3,000 clones, roughly 21% found once. As for treatment: randomized to nivolumab then ipilimumab (arm A) or the reverse (arm B). CDR3 length: 15 amino acids. Germline V gene lookup returns CDR1 LGHNT and CDR2 FRNRAP. V gave up 6 bases and J gave up 2 bases; unmatched junction bases: 9. The clonotype originates from a human donor with melanoma. The chain has TRBV12-5 and TRBJ2-5; 7 bases agree with TRBD1. The material was tumor tissue (inferred from file names), obtained from a patient given nivolumab and ipilimumab in sequence. The CDR3 DNA reads TGTGCTAGTGGACCGGGACAGTTTCCTCAAGAGACCCAGTACTTC. It specifies CASGPGQFPQETQYF.